This TCR beta chain comes out of a study of regulatory T cells in long-lasting Graves disease. This clonotype was picked up many times. Its specificity is not known. Trimming cost V 2 bases and J 6 bases, with 17 bases left between them. Germline V gene data show CDR1 as SEHNR and CDR2 as FQNEAQ (reference sequence). This CDR3 region has 15 residues. Assembly of TCR beta libraries relied on iRepertoire HTBI primers together with Arm-PCR of CDR3 regions. Each CDR3 protein gets one entry after TCRdb re-called the multiplex PCR reads with MiXCR. The data contain about 460,000 distinct CDR3 sequences, around 13% of them seen just once; the ten biggest clones take up approximately 17%. Study-wide results and caveats: New patients shared 750 to 1,000 public clonotypes, and persistent patients shared more, with under 3,000. Few sampled subjects may have lowered accuracy.

Time point: newly diagnosed GD, antithyroid drugs for less than 3 months. After RNA was extracted from PBMCs, the TCR library was made from it. The same sample was also studied in work on T cells in Graves' hyperthyroidism and ophthalmopathy. That paper adds: The hyperthyroidism patients had all been newly diagnosed, and their disease duration was under 2 months. Their ages ranged from 18 to 65 years. Uncontrolled infection, other autoimmune disease, pregnancy or lactation barred patients from enrollment.

V and J are TRBV7-9 and TRBJ2-7, with D perhaps TRBD1 (6 bases). This sequence originates from a woman between 50 and 59 years old with Graves disease. The sequenced sample was peripheral blood mononuclear cells (PBMCs), obtained at new diagnosis, from a patient treated with antithyroid drugs. Here the CDR3 reads CASSLSAGVMGEQYF. In nucleotides, the CDR3 is TGTGCCAGCAGCTTAAGTGCAGGGGTCATGGGCGAGCAGTACTTC.